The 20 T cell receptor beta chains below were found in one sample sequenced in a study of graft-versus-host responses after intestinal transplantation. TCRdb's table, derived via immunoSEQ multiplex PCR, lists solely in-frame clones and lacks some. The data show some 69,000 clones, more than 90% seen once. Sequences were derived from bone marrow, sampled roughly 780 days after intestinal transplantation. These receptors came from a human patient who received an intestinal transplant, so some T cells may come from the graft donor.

CDR3 residues: CASSYSMAGRNTEAFF. CDR3 nucleotides: TGTGCCAGCAGTTACTCGATGGCCGGACGGAACACTGAAGCTTTCTTT. V usage is TRBV6-5 and J usage is TRBJ1-1; D not certain. The CDR3 spans 16 residues. V shed 0 bases and J shed 1 base, with 12 bases lying between them. Germline V gene lookup returns CDR1 MNHEY and CDR2 SVGAGI.

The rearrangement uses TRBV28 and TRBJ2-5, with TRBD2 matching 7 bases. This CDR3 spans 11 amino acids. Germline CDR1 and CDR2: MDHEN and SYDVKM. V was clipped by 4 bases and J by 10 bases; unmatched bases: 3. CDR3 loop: CASSSTGGQYF. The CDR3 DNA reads TGTGCCAGCAGTTCGACGGGGGGCCAGTACTTC.

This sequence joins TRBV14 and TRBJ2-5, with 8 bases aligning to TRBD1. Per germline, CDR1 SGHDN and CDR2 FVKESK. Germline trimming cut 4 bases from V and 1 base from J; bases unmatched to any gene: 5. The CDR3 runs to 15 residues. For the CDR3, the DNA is TGTGCCAGCAGCCGCGGGGACAGGATCCAAGAGACCCAGTACTTC. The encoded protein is CASSRGDRIQETQYF.

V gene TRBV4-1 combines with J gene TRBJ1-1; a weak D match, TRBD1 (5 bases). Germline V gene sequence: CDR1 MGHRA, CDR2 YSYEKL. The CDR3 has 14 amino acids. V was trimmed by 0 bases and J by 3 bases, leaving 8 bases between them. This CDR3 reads CASSQEQADTEAFF. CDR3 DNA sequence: TGCGCCAGCAGCCAAGAACAGGCAGACACTGAAGCTTTCTTT.

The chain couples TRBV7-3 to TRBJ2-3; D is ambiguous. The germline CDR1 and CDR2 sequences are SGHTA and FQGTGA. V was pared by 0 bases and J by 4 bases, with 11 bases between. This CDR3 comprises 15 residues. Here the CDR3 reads CASSLTPSRADTQYF. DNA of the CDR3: TGTGCCAGCAGCTTAACCCCTTCTAGGGCAGATACGCAGTATTTT. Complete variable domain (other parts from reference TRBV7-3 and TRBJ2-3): GAGVSQTPSNKVTEKGKYVELRCDPISGHTALYWYRQSLGQGPEFLIYFQGTGAADDSGLPNDRFFAVRPEGSVSTLKIQRTERGDSAVYLCASSLTPSRADTQYFGPGTRLTVL.

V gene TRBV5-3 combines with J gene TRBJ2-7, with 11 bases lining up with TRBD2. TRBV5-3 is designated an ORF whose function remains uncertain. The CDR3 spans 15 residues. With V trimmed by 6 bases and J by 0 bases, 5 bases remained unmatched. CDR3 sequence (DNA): TGTGCCAGAATTGGACTAGCGGGTAGCTCCTACGAGCAGTACTTC. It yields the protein CARIGLAGSSYEQYF.

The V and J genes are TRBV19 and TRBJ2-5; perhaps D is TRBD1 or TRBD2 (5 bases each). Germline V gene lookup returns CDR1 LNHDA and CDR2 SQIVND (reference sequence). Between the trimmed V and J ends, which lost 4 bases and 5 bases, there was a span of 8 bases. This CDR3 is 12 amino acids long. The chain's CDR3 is CASSRQRETQYF. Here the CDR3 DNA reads TGTGCCAGTAGTAGACAGCGGGAGACCCAGTACTTC.

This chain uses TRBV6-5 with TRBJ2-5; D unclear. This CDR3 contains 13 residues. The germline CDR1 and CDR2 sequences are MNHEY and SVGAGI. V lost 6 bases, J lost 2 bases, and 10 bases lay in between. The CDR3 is CASSISGQETQYF. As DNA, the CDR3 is TGTGCCAGCAGCATCTCTGGACAAGAGACCCAGTACTTC.

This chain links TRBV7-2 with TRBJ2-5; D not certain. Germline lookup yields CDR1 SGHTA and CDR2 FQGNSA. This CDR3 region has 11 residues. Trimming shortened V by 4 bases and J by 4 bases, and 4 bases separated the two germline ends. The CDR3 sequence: CASSSSETQYF. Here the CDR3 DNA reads TGTGCCAGCAGCTCCTCAGAGACCCAGTACTTC.

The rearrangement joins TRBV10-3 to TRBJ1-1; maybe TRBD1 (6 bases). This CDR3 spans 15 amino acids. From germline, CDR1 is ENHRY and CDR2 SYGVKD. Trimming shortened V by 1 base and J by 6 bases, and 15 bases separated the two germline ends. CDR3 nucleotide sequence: TGTGCCATCAGTGAGTTGGGGGGCGCGGGCTCTGAAGCTTTCTTT. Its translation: CAISELGGAGSEAFF.

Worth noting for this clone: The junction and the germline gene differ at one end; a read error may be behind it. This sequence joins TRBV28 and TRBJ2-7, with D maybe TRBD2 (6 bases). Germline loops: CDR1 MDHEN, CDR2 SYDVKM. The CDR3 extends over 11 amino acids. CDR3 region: CASGGNYGQYF. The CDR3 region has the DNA TGTGCCAGCGGGGGGAACTACGGGCAGTACTTC.

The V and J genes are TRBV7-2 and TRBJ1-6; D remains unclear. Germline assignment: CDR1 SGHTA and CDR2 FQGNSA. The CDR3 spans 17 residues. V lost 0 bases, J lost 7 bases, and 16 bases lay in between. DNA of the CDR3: TGTGCCAGCAGCTTAGCGCCTTCCGGAGGGAGGAATTCACCCCTCCACTTT. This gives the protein CASSLAPSGGRNSPLHF.

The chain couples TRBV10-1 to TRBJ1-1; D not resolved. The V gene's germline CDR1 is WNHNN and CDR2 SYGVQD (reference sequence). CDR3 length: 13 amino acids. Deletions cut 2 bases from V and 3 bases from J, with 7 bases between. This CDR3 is CASSERTDTEAFF. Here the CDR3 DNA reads TGCGCCAGCAGTGAGAGGACCGACACTGAAGCTTTCTTT.

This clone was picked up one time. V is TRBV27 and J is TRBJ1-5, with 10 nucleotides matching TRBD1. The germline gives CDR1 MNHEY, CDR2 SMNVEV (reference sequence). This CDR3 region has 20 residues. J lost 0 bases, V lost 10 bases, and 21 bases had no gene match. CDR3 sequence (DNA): TGTGCCAACCACCCGATCAAGAGACAGGGGGCATCTGGTAGCAATCAGCCCCAGCATTTT. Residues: CANHPIKRQGASGSNQPQHF.

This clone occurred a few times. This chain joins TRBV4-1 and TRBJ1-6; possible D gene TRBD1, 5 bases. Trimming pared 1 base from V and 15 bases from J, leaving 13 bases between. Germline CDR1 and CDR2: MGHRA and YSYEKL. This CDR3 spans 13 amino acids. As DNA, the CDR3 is TGCGCCAGCAGCCAAGGGTGGGGACGGGTCCTCCACTTT. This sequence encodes CASSQGWGRVLHF.

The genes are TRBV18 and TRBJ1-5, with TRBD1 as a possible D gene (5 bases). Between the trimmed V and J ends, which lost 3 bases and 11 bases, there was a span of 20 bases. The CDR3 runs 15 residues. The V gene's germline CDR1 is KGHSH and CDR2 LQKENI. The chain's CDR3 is CASSPGQGPQSAQHF. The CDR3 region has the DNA TGTGCCAGCTCACCGGGGCAGGGCCCGCAATCAGCCCAGCATTTT.

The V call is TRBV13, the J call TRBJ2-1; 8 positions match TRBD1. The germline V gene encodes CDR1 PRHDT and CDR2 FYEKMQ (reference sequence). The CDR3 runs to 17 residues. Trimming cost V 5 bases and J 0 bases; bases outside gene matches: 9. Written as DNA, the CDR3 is TGTGCCAGCAGCACAGGGGGGAAGAGCAGCTCCTACAATGAGCAGTTCTTC. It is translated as CASSTGGKSSSYNEQFF.

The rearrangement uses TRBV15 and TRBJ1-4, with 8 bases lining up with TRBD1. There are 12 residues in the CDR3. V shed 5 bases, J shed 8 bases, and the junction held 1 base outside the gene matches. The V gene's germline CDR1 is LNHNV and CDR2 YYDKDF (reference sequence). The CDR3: CATSRDREKLFF. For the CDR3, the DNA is TGTGCCACCAGCCGGGACAGGGAAAAACTGTTTTTT.

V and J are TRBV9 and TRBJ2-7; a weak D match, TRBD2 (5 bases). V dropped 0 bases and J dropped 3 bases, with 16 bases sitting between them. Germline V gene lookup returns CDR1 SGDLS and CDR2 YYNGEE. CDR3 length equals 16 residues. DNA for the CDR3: TGTGCCAGCAGCGTAGGTGAGGGAAAGGGCAACTACGAGCAGTACTTC. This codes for CASSVGEGKGNYEQYF.

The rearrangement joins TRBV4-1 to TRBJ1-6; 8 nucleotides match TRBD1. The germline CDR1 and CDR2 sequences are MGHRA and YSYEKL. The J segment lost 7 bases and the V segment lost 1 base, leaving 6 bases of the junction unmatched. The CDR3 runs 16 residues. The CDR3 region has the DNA TGCGCCAGCAGCCAAGCGCGGACAGGGATAAATTCACCCCTCCACTTT. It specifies CASSQARTGINSPLHF.